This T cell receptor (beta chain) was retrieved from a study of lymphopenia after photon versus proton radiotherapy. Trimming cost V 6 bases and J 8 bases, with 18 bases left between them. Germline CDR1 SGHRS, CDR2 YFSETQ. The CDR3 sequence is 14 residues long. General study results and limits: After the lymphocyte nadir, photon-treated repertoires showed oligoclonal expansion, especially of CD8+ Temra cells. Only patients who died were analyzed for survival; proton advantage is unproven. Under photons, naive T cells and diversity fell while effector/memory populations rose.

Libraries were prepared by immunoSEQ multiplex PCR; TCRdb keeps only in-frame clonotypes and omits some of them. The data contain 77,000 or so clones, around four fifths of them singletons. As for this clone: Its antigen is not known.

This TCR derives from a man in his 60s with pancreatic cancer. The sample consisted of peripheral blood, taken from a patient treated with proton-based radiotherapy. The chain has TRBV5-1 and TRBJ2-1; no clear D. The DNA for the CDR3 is TGCGCCAGCACCTACAACCGGGCCGCCGATGAGCAGTTCTTC. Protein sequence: CASTYNRAADEQFF.